These 11 T cell receptor beta chains originate from one sample sequenced in a study of identifying expanded T cells in peripheral blood. Generated by immunoSEQ multiplex PCR, the TCRdb table keeps only in-frame clones and is missing some. The table lists about 120,000 clones, roughly 82% of them singletons. The sample was blood. Source of these receptors: a person aged 18 to 75 in good health.

The chain joins TRBV7-9 to TRBJ2-7; D uncertain. This CDR3 comprises 15 residues. Germline V gene sequence: CDR1 SEHNR, CDR2 FQNEAQ (reference sequence). V dropped 6 bases and J dropped 2 bases, with 17 bases sitting between them. CDR3 sequence: CASSPRLFLTYEQYF. CDR3 bases: TGTGCCAGCAGTCCACGACTTTTCCTTACCTACGAGCAGTACTTC. Variable domain in full (rest from reference TRBV7-9 and TRBJ2-7): DTGVSQNPRHKITKRGQNVTFRCDPISEHNRLYWYRQTLGQGPEFLTYFQNEAQLEKSRLLSDRFSAERPKGSFSTLEIQRTEQGDSAMYLCASSPRLFLTYEQYFGPGTRLTVT.

The J gene is TRBJ1-2, the V gene TRBV5-1; D is perhaps TRBD1 (5 bases). Germline V gene data show CDR1 as SGHRS and CDR2 as YFSETQ. Trimming removed 2 bases from V and 3 bases from J, with 14 bases in between. This CDR3 spans 15 amino acids. In DNA form, the CDR3 reads TGCGCCAGCAGCTTCGGGACGGACCGGTACTATGGCTACACCTTC. It translates to CASSFGTDRYYGYTF.

The CDR3 region has the DNA TGTGCCGTCGCCGCCGGGACCGATAAATCCTACGAGCAGTACTTC. It codes for CAVAAGTDKSYEQYF. The gene calls are TRBV10-3 and TRBJ2-7; perhaps D is TRBD1 or TRBD2 (5 bases each). V lost 11 bases and J 1 base, leaving 21 bases between the germline ends. Germline loops: CDR1 ENHRY, CDR2 SYGVKD. This CDR3 contains 15 residues.

The rearrangement links TRBV11-2 to TRBJ1-1; 7 bases line up with TRBD1. After removal of 6 bases from V and 1 base from J, the junction contained 8 bases not matched to a gene. CDR3 length equals 15 residues. The V gene's germline CDR1 is SGHAT and CDR2 FQNNGV. CDR3 loop: CASRVNRGSNTEAFF. DNA of the CDR3: TGTGCCAGCAGAGTTAACAGGGGTTCGAACACTGAAGCTTTCTTT.

The chain employs TRBV28 and TRBJ2-2; TRBD1 agrees at 7 bases. The CDR3 totals 16 residues. Germline V gene lookup returns CDR1 MDHEN and CDR2 SYDVKM. With V trimmed by 2 bases and J by 3 bases, 6 bases remained unmatched. The CDR3 region is CASSLKGAQDTGELFF. DNA for the CDR3: TGTGCCAGCAGTTTAAAGGGGGCGCAGGACACCGGGGAGCTGTTTTTT.

This chain links TRBV25-1 with TRBJ2-7; 7 bases fit TRBD1. From germline, CDR1 is MGHDK and CDR2 SYGVNS. V shed 6 bases and J 2 bases; nucleotides not matched to a gene: 7. This CDR3 contains 14 residues. For the CDR3, the DNA is TGTGCCAGCAGCCGTACAGGGGAAGCCTACGAGCAGTACTTC. It yields the protein CASSRTGEAYEQYF.

The chain has TRBV19 and TRBJ1-4; TRBD1 aligns across 10 bases. CDR3 length equals 16 residues. The germline CDR1 and CDR2 sequences are LNHDA and SQIVND (reference sequence). The V gene end was trimmed by 5 bases and the J gene end by 3 bases; junction bases not matched to a gene: 6. The CDR3 sequence: CASSSGQGLPNEKLFF. The CDR3 coding sequence is TGTGCCAGTAGTTCGGGACAGGGGTTGCCTAATGAAAAACTGTTTTTT. Full variable domain (outside the CDR3, taken from reference TRBV19 and TRBJ1-4): DGGITQSPKYLFRKEGQNVTLSCEQNLNHDAMYWYRQDPGQGLRLIYYSQIVNDFQKGDIAEGYSVSREKKESFPLTVTSAQKNPTAFYLCASSSGQGLPNEKLFFGSGTQLSVL.

The chain combines TRBV7-6 with TRBJ1-1, with TRBD1 matching 7 bases. Trimming took 5 bases from V and 4 from J; bases not matched to a gene: 7. CDR1 is SGHVS, CDR2 FNYEAQ, per germline. The CDR3 is made up of 14 amino acids. The CDR3 spells CASSTRQGATEAFF. The DNA for the CDR3 is TGTGCCAGCAGCACTAGACAGGGCGCCACTGAAGCTTTCTTT.

The rearrangement uses TRBV30 and TRBJ2-5, with a tentative D call TRBD2 (6 bases). The CDR3 runs to 16 residues. V shed 0 bases and J shed 3 bases, with 17 bases lying between them. Germline CDR1 reads GTSNPN; CDR2 reads SVGIG (reference sequence). CDR3 nucleotide sequence: TGTGCCTGGAGTGTACCCGGCGGGGTTTTAAAAGAGACCCAGTACTTC. It is translated as CAWSVPGGVLKETQYF.

The rearrangement joins TRBV30 to TRBJ1-5, with D maybe TRBD1 (5 bases). V was shortened by 0 bases and J by 8 bases, with 17 bases between the two germline ends. CDR1 GTSNPN and CDR2 SVGIG come from the germline V gene (reference sequence). The CDR3 has 15 amino acids. DNA of the CDR3: TGTGCCTGGAGTGTGGGGGGGAGGACCCCCAAGCCCCAGCATTTT. This codes for CAWSVGGRTPKPQHF.

V gene TRBV11-3 combines with J gene TRBJ2-7, with D possibly TRBD1 on 6 matching bases. The CDR3 has 15 amino acids. From germline, CDR1 is SGHNT and CDR2 YENEEA. Trimming stripped 1 base from V and 2 bases from J, with 12 bases between. CDR3 loop: CASSLVGTLTYEQYF. The CDR3 nucleotides read TGTGCCAGCAGCTTAGTGGGGACACTCACCTACGAGCAGTACTTC.